These T cell receptor beta chains were read from a single sample in a study of CD8+CD57+ T cells in acquired aplastic anemia. TCRdb re-analysed the reads in MiXCR, keeping a single row per CDR3 protein. The sample lists just over 150,000 distinct CDR3 sequences; roughly 50% were seen once. The source material was sorted CD4+, CD8+, or CD8+CD57+ T cells (not recorded which) from PBMCs. The source is a human donor with aplastic anemia. Both conserved end residues are part of each CDR3. Each record gives: CDR3 DNA, CDR3 protein, V gene, D gene, clone size, J gene. A D gene is named only where the DNA matches it firmly. The size entry is marked missing in some rows and otherwise reads once, few, many or a size class.

TGTGCCAGCAGCTGGACTACGTCCGCCAGCTACAATGAGCAGTTCTTC | CASSWTTSASYNEQFF | TRBV7-3 | NA | many | TRBJ2-1
TGTGCCACCCGGACAGTTTCCTACGAGCAGTACTTC | CATRTVSYEQYF | TRBV10-3 | NA | few | TRBJ2-7
TGTGCCAGCAGCTTATTACCCGGGCAGGCTCCCTACGAGCAGTACTTC | CASSLLPGQAPYEQYF | TRBV7-9 | NA | once | TRBJ2-7
TGTGCCAGTAGGACAGCTACTAACTATGGCTACACCTTC | CASRTATNYGYTF | TRBV6-1 | NA | many | TRBJ1-2
TGTGCTAGGGGAACCTACGAGCAGTACTTC | CARGTYEQYF | TRBV19 | NA | NA | TRBJ2-7
TGTGCCAGCACCAAGTCGGGAAACACCATATATTTT | CASTKSGNTIYF | TRBV6-1 | NA | many | TRBJ1-3
TGTGCCAGCAGCGAAACTAGCTCAGATGGAGATACGCAGTATTTT | CASSETSSDGDTQYF | TRBV6-1 | NA | many | TRBJ2-3
TGTGCCAGCAGTGATGTCGCGGGAGGGCCGCGAGAGACCCAGTACTTC | CASSDVAGGPRETQYF | TRBV6-4 | TRBD2 | many | TRBJ2-5
TGCAGCGTTGGTTGGGGACTCTCTGGAAACACCATATATTTT | CSVGWGLSGNTIYF | TRBV29-1 | NA | NA | TRBJ1-3
TGTGCCAGTAGCAGGACAGGGATCAATCAGCCCCAGCATTTT | CASSRTGINQPQHF | TRBV19 | TRBD1 | NA | TRBJ1-5
TGTGCCAGCAGTTTTGTCAGGGATACTGAAGCTTTCTTT | CASSFVRDTEAFF | TRBV28 | NA | NA | TRBJ1-1
TGTGCCAGCAGCGGGGCAGGCTGGCGCGGGAGGAGAGAGGAGACCCAGTACTTC | CASSGAGWRGRREETQYF | TRBV9 | TRBD2 | many | TRBJ2-5
TGTGCCAGCAGTGTGGTAGGGGCGGGGGCTTTCTTT | CASSVVGAGAFF | TRBV25-1 | NA | NA | TRBJ1-1
TGCAGCGTGGAGAAGACAGGGACCCATGAGCAGTTCTTC | CSVEKTGTHEQFF | TRBV29-1 | TRBD1 | few | TRBJ2-1
TGTGCCAGCAGTCCCGACGTCCGGGACGAGCAGTTCTTC | CASSPDVRDEQFF | TRBV25-1 | NA | many | TRBJ2-1
TGTGCCACCAGTGATGCCCCGGGGAACTATGGCTACACCTTC | CATSDAPGNYGYTF | TRBV24-1 | NA | once | TRBJ1-2
TGTGCCAGCAGCCTAGGCGTGGTGAACAATGAGCAGTTCTTC | CASSLGVVNNEQFF | TRBV27 | NA | few | TRBJ2-1
TGTGCCATCCAAGGGGACGATGAGCAGTTCTTC | CAIQGDDEQFF | TRBV10-3 | NA | NA | TRBJ2-1
TGTGCCAGCAGCTCCATGGCCCTACCCTCCGCCGAGCAGTACTTC | CASSSMALPSAEQYF | TRBV7-8 | NA | NA | TRBJ2-7
TGTGCCAGCAGTTACAGGGGAACACTTAACTATGGCTACACCTTC | CASSYRGTLNYGYTF | TRBV6-5 | NA | many | TRBJ1-2
TGCGCCAGCAATACTAGGCGGGGGCTCATGGACTATGGCTACACCTTC | CASNTRRGLMDYGYTF | TRBV10-2 | NA | once | TRBJ1-2
TGCAATGCCACAGGAGTAATCGACACTGAAGCTTTCTTT | CNATGVIDTEAFF | TRBV20-1 | NA | NA | TRBJ1-1
TGTGCCAGCACTCACGTCTTAGAGAACCCGCTCTACAATGAGCAGTTCTTC | CASTHVLENPLYNEQFF | TRBV6-2/TRBV6-3 | NA | NA | TRBJ2-1
TGTGCCACCCTAGGCCCCGGGACTAGCGGGAGTGTTGAGCAGTTCTTC | CATLGPGTSGSVEQFF | TRBV24-1 | TRBD2 | NA | TRBJ2-1
TGCAGTGCCAGAGGTACAGGGGGAACCGAAAAACTGTTTTTT | CSARGTGGTEKLFF | TRBV20-1 | TRBD1 | many | TRBJ1-4
TGTGCCAGCAGTTCGCAACGCAACACTGAAGCTTTCTTT | CASSSQRNTEAFF | TRBV12-3/TRBV12-4 | NA | many | TRBJ1-1
TGTGCCAGCAGTTTAGGGACAGGGCTGGACACTGAAGCTTTCTTT | CASSLGTGLDTEAFF | TRBV9 | TRBD1 | NA | TRBJ1-1
TGCGCCAGCAGCTGGAATACAGGGGGCAGCGAGCAGTACTTC | CASSWNTGGSEQYF | TRBV5-1 | TRBD1 | NA | TRBJ2-7
TGTGCCAGCAGCCCCCGGGACAGACGGGAGCAGTACTTC | CASSPRDRREQYF | TRBV7-2 | TRBD1 | many | TRBJ2-7
TGTGCCAGCAGCTGGACAGGGAGCTCCTACGAGCAGTACTTC | CASSWTGSSYEQYF | TRBV27 | TRBD1 | few | TRBJ2-7
TGCAGCGTCGCTTCAAGGCCCTACAATGAGCAGTTCTTC | CSVASRPYNEQFF | TRBV29-1 | NA | NA | TRBJ2-1
TGTGCCACCAGGGAGGCGGGGGTTAGCACAGATACGCAGTATTTT | CATREAGVSTDTQYF | TRBV24-1 | TRBD2 | few | TRBJ2-3
TGTGCCACCAGCAGGTCTCCGGGACAGGGGGCGGTCGGCTACACCTTC | CATSRSPGQGAVGYTF | TRBV15 | TRBD1 | NA | TRBJ1-2
TGTGCCAGCAGCTTGACAACCGGGACTGAGAACACCGGGGAGCTGCTTTTT | CASSLTTGTENTGELLF | TRBV5-4 | NA | few | TRBJ2-2
TGTGCCAGCAGCCAAGAATGGGCAGGGTGGTTCTCTGGAAACACCATATATTTT | CASSQEWAGWFSGNTIYF | TRBV14 | NA | many | TRBJ1-3
TGTGCCAGCAGCCGGGGGGGACCATCCTGTGGCTACACCTTC | CASSRGGPSCGYTF | TRBV3-1 | NA | NA | TRBJ1-2
TGTGCCAGTAGTATAGGGGGCAGGGATCAGCCCCAGCATTTT | CASSIGGRDQPQHF | TRBV19 | NA | NA | TRBJ1-5
TGTGCCTGGAGTGCCTTTTCAGGAACTGAAGCTTTCTTT | CAWSAFSGTEAFF | TRBV30 | NA | many | TRBJ1-1
TGTGCCACCACGCAGGGGGATGCAGAGACCCAGTACTTC | CATTQGDAETQYF | TRBV11-3 | TRBD1 | NA | TRBJ2-5
TGTGCCACCAGCAGAGATCCCCGGGACTTCTCAGCTTTCTTT | CATSRDPRDFSAFF | TRBV15 | NA | NA | TRBJ1-1
TGCGCCAGCAGCCAAAGGGACAGGGGGTCGTATAGCAATCAGCCCCAGCATTTT | CASSQRDRGSYSNQPQHF | TRBV4-1 | TRBD1 | few | TRBJ1-5
TGTGCCAGCAGTTTCAATGGGCCCCGGTACTTC | CASSFNGPRYF | TRBV12-3/TRBV12-4 | NA | many | TRBJ2-5